This entry lists 11 T cell receptor beta chains sequenced from one sample in a study of cytomegalovirus exposure and HLA in healthy donors (dated by TCRdb to about 2017). Library creation used the immunoSEQ multiplex PCR assay. Imported from immuneACCESS, the table was reduced by TCRdb to in-frame sequences with V and J called. These copies leave out some clones; in studies compared against another copy, an unresolved V gene accounts for under half, and the cause of the remainder is not known. This sample comprises over 200,000 clones, approximately 80% of them detected only once. Around 15% of the sample rests with the top ten. Sequencing was done on a sample of PBMCs. The receptors stem from a woman aged 25 to 39 in good health and CMV-seropositive.

The chain carries TRBV2 and TRBJ2-2, with TRBD1 identical over 8 bases. V was clipped by 0 bases and J by 8 bases; unmatched bases: 8. Germline V lookup: CDR1 SNHLY, CDR2 FYNNEI. This CDR3 spans 16 amino acids. The CDR3 DNA reads as TGTGCCAGCAGTGAAGCGGGCAGGGGGCTCAAGGGGGAGCTGTTTTTT. This sequence encodes CASSEAGRGLKGELFF.

A single count supports this clone. V usage is TRBV7-2 and J usage is TRBJ2-3; D is ambiguous. The CDR3 spans 14 residues. Per the germline V gene, CDR1 is SGHTA and CDR2 is FQGNSA. V was shortened by 0 bases and J by 6 bases, with 10 bases between the two germline ends. As DNA, the CDR3 is TGTGCCAGCAGCTTAGCTTCTCGAGAGGATACGCAGTATTTT. Its translation is CASSLASREDTQYF.

V usage is TRBV2 and J usage is TRBJ1-4; perhaps TRBD1 as D (5 bases). The germline V gene has CDR1 SNHLY and CDR2 FYNNEI. The CDR3 has 14 amino acids. The V end lost 4 bases, the J end lost 7 bases, and 13 bases lay between the germline ends. In DNA form, the CDR3 reads TGTGCCAGCAGTGTTAATTTTGGGGGTGAAAAACTGTTTTTT. Amino acids: CASSVNFGGEKLFF.

The chain joins TRBV28 to TRBJ2-7; 7 positions match TRBD2. Trimming took 4 bases from V and 5 from J; bases not matched to a gene: 5. This CDR3 has 13 residues. CDR1 and CDR2 (germline): MDHEN, SYDVKM. The CDR3 DNA sequence: TGTGCCAGCAGTTCAACCGGACTAGACGAGCAGTACTTC. Protein sequence: CASSSTGLDEQYF.

The V call is TRBV27, the J call TRBJ1-5; D is unclear. Germline lookup yields CDR1 MNHEY and CDR2 SMNVEV (reference sequence). This CDR3 spans 14 amino acids. The V end was cut by 4 bases, the J end by 0 bases, with 7 bases between. CDR3 protein: CASSSQVSNQPQHF. DNA of the CDR3: TGTGCCAGCAGTTCCCAAGTTAGCAATCAGCCCCAGCATTTT.

The V and J genes are TRBV20-1 and TRBJ1-2; no clear D gene. CDR3 size: 11 residues. V lost 4 bases, J lost 2 bases, and 5 bases lay in between. Germline V gives CDR1 DFQATT, CDR2 SNEGSKA (reference sequence). CDR3 residues: CSANTNYGYTF. CDR3 DNA: TGCAGTGCTAACACCAACTATGGCTACACCTTC.

The V and J genes are TRBV10-1 and TRBJ1-2; D not resolved. Germline V lookup: CDR1 WNHNN, CDR2 SYGVQD (reference sequence). V was pared by 7 bases and J by 6 bases, with 18 bases between. The CDR3 is 14 residues long. The chain's CDR3 is CASKSLGKRDGYTF. CDR3 DNA: TGCGCCAGCAAGTCGCTGGGCAAACGGGATGGCTACACCTTC.

The genes are TRBV28 and TRBJ1-2; D not certain. Per germline, CDR1 MDHEN and CDR2 SYDVKM. This CDR3 has 15 residues. Trimming removed 1 base from V and 6 bases from J, with 15 bases in between. The CDR3 loop is CASSLLFPPTDGYTF. The CDR3 DNA follows: TGTGCCAGCAGTTTATTATTCCCCCCCACAGATGGCTACACCTTC.

The chain employs TRBV4-3 and TRBJ1-2, with 10 positions matching TRBD1. V shed 0 bases, J shed 0 bases, and the junction held 4 bases outside the gene matches. Looked up from germline, CDR1 is LGHNA and CDR2 is YSLEER. This CDR3 has 17 amino acids. CDR3 loop: CASSQDPGQGANYGYTF. The DNA of the CDR3 is TGCGCCAGCAGCCAAGATCCTGGACAGGGGGCTAACTATGGCTACACCTTC.

V and J are TRBV21-1 and TRBJ2-7; no check of the table's D call, TRBD2, against the DNA was made. TRBV21-1 represents a pseudogene. The CDR3 is made up of 15 amino acids. As DNA, the CDR3 is TGTGCCAGCAGCCCGCTCCCAAGCGGGCCCTACGAGCAGTACTTC. Protein: CASSPLPSGPYEQYF.

The chain has TRBV10-3 and TRBJ2-1; 9 bases are a match to TRBD1. This CDR3 region has 16 residues. The junction had 10 bases not matched to a gene; V was cut back by 4 bases and J by 6 bases. Germline lookup yields CDR1 ENHRY and CDR2 SYGVKD. CDR3 protein: CAISGAPGQGLNEQFF. Here the CDR3 DNA reads TGTGCCATCAGTGGGGCCCCGGGACAGGGTCTCAATGAGCAGTTCTTC.